One sample yielded the 19 T cell receptor beta chains listed below, sequenced in a study of blood T cell repertoires in COVID-19 (dated by TCRdb to 2019 to 2021). Libraries were built with the immunoSEQ multiplex PCR assay. This is the immuneACCESS table as TCRdb keeps it, with only in-frame sequences that have V and J called. A part of the clones is gone; compared with another copy, unresolved V genes explain less than half, and the rest is unexplained. The sample table holds about 84,000 clones, of which 70% to 80% were seen once. The ten largest clones add up to 5% to 6% of the sample. The sample was peripheral blood. The source of these receptors is a man aged 45-65 years with active or convalescent COVID-19.

The chain employs TRBV7-9 and TRBJ2-3; maybe TRBD2 (6 bases). V lost 5 bases, J lost 4 bases, and 10 bases lay in between. Germline CDR1 and CDR2: SEHNR and FQNEAQ (reference sequence). This CDR3 contains 13 residues. The CDR3 nucleotides read TGTGCCAGCAGCGGCGGAGGGGCAGATACGCAGTATTTT. This encodes CASSGGGADTQYF.

The rearrangement uses TRBV5-1 and TRBJ1-4; D possibly corresponds to TRBD1 (6 bases). CDR1 is SGHRS, CDR2 YFSETQ, per germline. There are 15 residues in the CDR3. Trimming cost V 3 bases and J 7 bases, with 16 bases left between them. CDR3 DNA sequence: TGCGCCAGCAGCTATCAGGGGAGTCAGGGTGAAAAACTGTTTTTT. Translating gives CASSYQGSQGEKLFF. Full variable domain (outside the CDR3, taken from reference TRBV5-1 and TRBJ1-4): KAGVTQTPRYLIKTRGQQVTLSCSPISGHRSVSWYQQTPGQGLQFLFEYFSETQRNKGNFPGRFSGRQFSNSRSEMNVSTLELGDSALYLCASSYQGSQGEKLFFGSGTQLSVL.

The chain employs TRBV6-2 or TRBV6-3 and TRBJ2-1; 13 positions agree with TRBD2. The germline gives CDR1 MNHEY, CDR2 SVGEGT. The V and J ends lost 6 bases and 4 bases, in that order; junction bases with no gene match: 6. This CDR3 spans 16 amino acids. The CDR3 DNA sequence: TGTGCCAGCAGCCGAGGACTAGCGGGGGTTTACAATGAGCAGTTCTTC. Translating gives CASSRGLAGVYNEQFF.

This clone was found a few times. The chain links TRBV6-5 to TRBJ1-6; 10 bases map to TRBD1. The germline V gene encodes CDR1 MNHEY and CDR2 SVGAGI. V dropped 0 bases and J dropped 8; count of bases not matched to a gene: 1. The CDR3 sequence is 15 residues long. The CDR3 protein is CASSYSGTGDSPLHF. CDR3 DNA sequence: TGTGCCAGCAGTTACTCGGGGACAGGGGATTCACCCCTCCACTTT.

This clone was observed a few times. This rearrangement joins TRBV6-9 to TRBJ2-6; D possibly corresponds to TRBD1 (6 bases). In germline, CDR1 is MNHGY, CDR2 SVAAGI. There are 14 residues in the CDR3. V lost 10 bases and J lost 12, with 22 bases in between. Here the CDR3 reads CANPRQEPEGVLTF. CDR3 nucleotide sequence: TGTGCCAACCCCAGACAGGAACCCGAAGGCGTCCTGACTTTC.

The chain joins TRBV3-1 (or the pseudogene TRBV3-2) to TRBJ2-7, with 11 bases identical to TRBD1. V dropped 5 bases and J dropped 6; count of bases not matched to a gene: 3. CDR3 length: 13 residues. Looked up from germline, CDR1 is LGHDT and CDR2 is YNNKEL (reference sequence). CDR3 loop: CASSYGTGGEQYF. The CDR3, as DNA: TGTGCCAGCAGCTACGGGACAGGGGGCGAGCAGTACTTC.

This clone was counted between two and nine times. This sequence joins TRBV5-5 and TRBJ2-7; 8 bases fit TRBD2. The germline gives CDR1 SGHKS, CDR2 YYEKEE (reference sequence). J gave up 2 bases and V 5 bases, and 6 bases lay outside the gene matches. This CDR3 has 14 amino acids. In DNA, the CDR3 is TGTGCCAGCAGTCCGGGGGGGACCCCCTACGAGCAGTACTTC. Residues: CASSPGGTPYEQYF. The full variable domain, with the rest looked up from reference TRBV5-5 and TRBJ2-7, is DAGVTQSPTHLIKTRGQQVTLRCSPISGHKSVSWYQQVLGQGPQFIFQYYEKEERGRGNFPDRFSARQFPNYSSELNVNALLLGDSALYLCASSPGGTPYEQYFGPGTRLTVT.

The gene calls are TRBV10-1 and TRBJ1-1; no firm D call. Deletions cut 2 bases from V and 2 bases from J, with 6 bases between. Germline-derived CDR1 and CDR2 are WNHNN and SYGVQD (reference sequence). The CDR3 spans 13 residues. Here the CDR3 reads CASSEAGNTEAFF. In nucleotides, the CDR3 is TGCGCCAGCAGTGAGGCGGGCAACACTGAAGCTTTCTTT.

The chain has TRBV5-3 and TRBJ2-7, with TRBD2 identical over 11 bases. TRBV5-3 is recorded as an ORF, its role being uncertain. CDR3 length: 18 amino acids. V was pared by 0 bases and J by 0 bases, with 8 bases of the junction left unmatched. In DNA form, the CDR3 reads TGTGCCAGAAGCTTGGACCCCTTGACTAGCGGGGTCTCCTACGAGCAGTACTTC. Protein sequence: CARSLDPLTSGVSYEQYF.

This clone has just one count. The chain has TRBV10-3 and TRBJ2-3; no clear D gene. The ends were cut back, 6 bases at V and 6 bases at J, with 13 bases in the middle. CDR3 size: 13 residues. Germline V gene lookup returns CDR1 ENHRY and CDR2 SYGVKD. CDR3 bases: TGTGCCATCAGAGACCCGGCCGGGGATACGCAGTATTTT. Amino acids: CAIRDPAGDTQYF.

The V gene is TRBV7-8, the J gene TRBJ2-3; 9 positions agree with TRBD2. The ends lost 3 bases at V and 1 base at J; junction bases unmatched: 8. The germline V gene encodes CDR1 SGHVS and CDR2 FQNEAQ. This CDR3 is 17 amino acids long. CDR3 in amino acids: CASSFQALAGRTDTQYF. The CDR3 nucleotides are TGTGCCAGCAGCTTCCAGGCTCTAGCGGGGCGCACAGATACGCAGTATTTT.

The V gene is TRBV11-1, the J gene TRBJ2-7, with a weak D call TRBD1 (6 bases). Trimming took off 1 base at V and 6 bases at J, with 16 bases between the two ends. The germline V gene encodes CDR1 SGHAT and CDR2 FQDESV (reference sequence). The CDR3 extends over 15 amino acids. Here the CDR3 reads CASSLVSDQGFEQYF. For the CDR3, the DNA is TGTGCCAGCAGCTTAGTTTCCGACCAGGGGTTCGAGCAGTACTTC. Together with reference TRBV11-1 and TRBJ2-7, the CDR3 gives the full variable domain: EAEVAQSPRYKITEKSQAVAFWCDPISGHATLYWYRQILGQGPELLVQFQDESVVDDSQLPKDRFSAERLKGVDSTLKIQPAELGDSAMYLCASSLVSDQGFEQYFGPGTRLTVT.

V gene TRBV29-1 combines with J gene TRBJ1-1; possible D gene TRBD1, 6 bases. Trimming left V 8 bases short and J 3 bases short, with 10 bases between. Germline loops: CDR1 SQVTM, CDR2 ANQGSEA. This CDR3 has 11 amino acids. The CDR3, as DNA: TGCAGCTTCTACAGGGACACTGAAGCTTTCTTT. Translated: CSFYRDTEAFF.

The V and J genes are TRBV12-3 or TRBV12-4 and TRBJ2-1, with a tentative D call TRBD2 (5 bases). There are 11 residues in the CDR3. Trimming pared 6 bases from V and 11 bases from J, leaving 11 bases between. The CDR3 region has the DNA TGTGCCAGCAGACGGACTTCCCAGCAGTTCTTC. This gives the protein CASRRTSQQFF.

The rearrangement links TRBV5-1 to TRBJ2-5, with 7 positions matching TRBD2. This CDR3 comprises 15 residues. V shed 0 bases, J shed 5 bases, and the junction held 7 bases outside the gene matches. Germline V lookup: CDR1 SGHRS, CDR2 YFSETQ. In DNA form, the CDR3 reads TGCGCCAGCAGCTTGGGAACCAGGGAGGGGGAGACCCAGTACTTC. It is translated as CASSLGTREGETQYF.

This chain connects TRBV7-2 to TRBJ2-7; 12 bases map to TRBD2. V shed 5 bases and J 3 bases; nucleotides not matched to a gene: 8. This CDR3 is built from 16 residues. Germline assignment: CDR1 SGHTA and CDR2 FQGNSA. The CDR3 spells CASSARLAGDNYEQYF. CDR3 nucleotide sequence: TGTGCCAGCAGCGCGCGACTAGCGGGAGACAACTACGAGCAGTACTTC.

V gene TRBV19 combines with J gene TRBJ1-2; unclear D gene. This CDR3 is 15 amino acids long. CDR1 is LNHDA and CDR2 is SQIVND in the germline V gene (reference sequence). Deletions cut 7 bases from V and 2 bases from J, with 17 bases between. CDR3 loop: CASKGTTGANYGYTF. CDR3 sequence (DNA): TGTGCCAGTAAGGGTACGACGGGAGCGAACTATGGCTACACCTTC.

J is TRBJ2-3 and V is TRBV5-8; D not resolved. Germline CDR1 and CDR2: SGHTS and YDEGEE. The V end was cut by 5 bases, the J end by 1 base, with 17 bases between. This CDR3 comprises 16 residues. CDR3 region: CASSLDSTWGTDTQYF. DNA for the CDR3: TGTGCCAGCAGTTTAGACTCAACCTGGGGCACAGATACGCAGTATTTT.

The chain employs TRBV6-5 and TRBJ1-2; D perhaps matches TRBD1 (6 bases). V was clipped by 3 bases and J by 8 bases, with 16 bases between them. The germline V gene encodes CDR1 MNHEY and CDR2 SVGAGI. The CDR3 spans 14 residues. In nucleotides, the CDR3 is TGTGCCAGCAGTTATTCCCTGGGACAAGGGGGCTACACCTTC. Translation: CASSYSLGQGGYTF.